What follows are 27 T cell receptor beta chains derived from one specimen sequenced in a study of T cell responses to AZD1222 COVID-19 vaccine. Clones were read by immunoSEQ multiplex PCR, and TCRdb kept only the in-frame ones, dropping some. In the table there are 100,000 to 150,000 clones, roughly 87% of which are singletons. Sequencing was performed on peripheral blood, taken on day 0 of MenACWY control vaccination. The receptor set was obtained from an adult in good health.

The chain combines TRBV14 with TRBJ2-7; D remains unclear. V was shortened by 0 bases and J by 2 bases, with 11 bases between the two germline ends. This CDR3 comprises 15 residues. Germline V gene sequence: CDR1 SGHDN, CDR2 FVKESK. The CDR3, as DNA: TGTGCCAGCAGCCAAGAATTTGCGGTACCCTACGAGCAGTACTTC. Translated, it gives CASSQEFAVPYEQYF.

This chain links TRBV3-1 (or the pseudogene TRBV3-2) with TRBJ1-3; the D is unclear. Germline-derived CDR1 and CDR2 are LGHDT and YNNKEL (reference sequence). The CDR3 has 16 amino acids. Between the trimmed V and J ends, which lost 0 bases and 0 bases, there was a span of 9 bases. The CDR3 sequence is CASSQDSVLSGNTIYF. The CDR3 nucleotides are TGTGCCAGCAGCCAAGATTCGGTCCTCTCTGGAAACACCATATATTTT.

The V call is TRBV5-1, the J call TRBJ1-4, with TRBD1 matching over 7 bases. Per germline, CDR1 SGHRS and CDR2 YFSETQ. The ends lost 5 bases at V and 3 bases at J; junction bases unmatched: 13. This CDR3 spans 17 amino acids. The CDR3 region has the DNA TGCGCCAGCAGAAGGGGCGAGGGGGCTGGACCTAATGAAAAACTGTTTTTT. Translation gives CASRRGEGAGPNEKLFF.

The gene calls are TRBV30 and TRBJ1-4; 7 bases are shared with TRBD1. The V gene's germline CDR1 is GTSNPN and CDR2 SVGIG (reference sequence). The V gene end was trimmed by 8 bases and the J gene end by 6 bases; junction bases not matched to a gene: 15. CDR3 length: 15 residues. The CDR3: CATTFGGGVHEKLFF. In nucleotides, the CDR3 is TGTGCCACGACCTTTGGAGGGGGCGTTCATGAAAAACTGTTTTTT.

The chain couples TRBV7-3 to TRBJ1-6, with TRBD1 as a possible D gene (5 bases). The CDR3 contains 14 residues. From germline, CDR1 is SGHTA and CDR2 FQGTGA. Trimming removed 2 bases at V and 7 bases at J, with 9 bases between. CDR3 DNA sequence: TGTGCCAGCAGCTTACTAGCAGGGAATTCACCCCTCCACTTT. It is translated as CASSLLAGNSPLHF.

The chain is built from TRBV5-1 and TRBJ1-4; D unclear. Germline values: CDR1 SGHRS, CDR2 YFSETQ. The ends were cut back, 0 bases at V and 8 bases at J, with 11 bases in the middle. CDR3 size: 14 residues. Here the CDR3 reads CASSLGWVDEKLFF. CDR3 coding DNA: TGCGCCAGCAGCTTGGGCTGGGTAGACGAAAAACTGTTTTTT. Full variable domain (rest looked up from reference TRBV5-1 and TRBJ1-4): KAGVTQTPRYLIKTRGQQVTLSCSPISGHRSVSWYQQTPGQGLQFLFEYFSETQRNKGNFPGRFSGRQFSNSRSEMNVSTLELGDSALYLCASSLGWVDEKLFFGSGTQLSVL.

For the CDR3, the DNA is TGTGCCAGCAGCCACCCGGGGACAGCAGCTAACTATGGCTACACCTTC. Amino acid sequence: CASSHPGTAANYGYTF. This chain joins TRBV4-2 and TRBJ1-2; 7 bases match TRBD1. The CDR3 runs to 16 residues. Looked up from germline, CDR1 is LGHNA and CDR2 is YNFKEQ. Trimming cost V 3 bases and J 0 bases; bases outside gene matches: 7.

V usage is TRBV4-1 and J usage is TRBJ2-5; a weak D match, TRBD1 (5 bases). CDR1 MGHRA and CDR2 YSYEKL come from the germline V gene. V dropped 0 bases and J dropped 2 bases, with 10 bases sitting between them. The CDR3 has 15 amino acids. The CDR3 here is CASSQDGPGQETQYF. The CDR3 coding sequence is TGCGCCAGCAGCCAAGATGGGCCAGGGCAAGAGACCCAGTACTTC.

The chain links TRBV11-2 to TRBJ2-2, with a possible D match to TRBD2 (5 bases). The CDR3 consists of 14 residues. Deletions cut 2 bases from V and 6 bases from J, with 10 bases between. Per the germline V gene, CDR1 is SGHAT and CDR2 is FQNNGV. CDR3 loop: CASSLRGYAGELFF. CDR3 nucleotides: TGTGCCAGCAGCTTACGAGGGTACGCCGGGGAGCTGTTTTTT. Together with reference TRBV11-2 and TRBJ2-2, the CDR3 gives the full variable domain: EAGVAQSPRYKIIEKRQSVAFWCNPISGHATLYWYQQILGQGPKLLIQFQNNGVVDDSQLPKDRFSAERLKGVDSTLKIQPAKLEDSAVYLCASSLRGYAGELFFGEGSRLTVL.

With regard to this clone: The same CDR3 is also encoded by other DNA sequences in this sample. The chain is built from TRBV4-3 and TRBJ2-3; 14 bases match TRBD2. CDR1 and CDR2 from the germline V gene are LGHNA and YSLEER. The CDR3 runs to 16 residues. V shed 1 base, J shed 4 bases, and the junction held 1 base outside the gene matches. This CDR3 is CASSQGLAGGADTQYF. In nucleotides, the CDR3 is TGCGCCAGCAGCCAAGGACTAGCGGGGGGGGCAGATACGCAGTATTTT.

The sample holds one count of this clone. The gene calls are TRBV11-1 and TRBJ1-2; a weak D match, TRBD1 (5 bases). Trimming cost V 5 bases and J 0 bases, with 10 bases left between them. Germline lookup yields CDR1 SGHAT and CDR2 FQDESV (reference sequence). CDR3 length: 14 residues. CDR3 region: CASSPTTANYGYTF. CDR3 nucleotides: TGTGCCAGCAGCCCTACGACAGCTAACTATGGCTACACCTTC.

The genes are TRBV28 and TRBJ1-2; weak D call: TRBD1 (5 bases). CDR3 length: 14 residues. V was pared by 2 bases and J by 3 bases, with 10 bases between. Germline V gene lookup returns CDR1 MDHEN and CDR2 SYDVKM. The CDR3 here is CASSLRRDDYGYTF. For the CDR3, the DNA is TGTGCCAGCAGTTTACGCAGGGACGACTATGGCTACACCTTC.

This clone was seen only once. In nucleotides, the CDR3 is TGCGCCAGCAGCCTTAAAACTAGCGGGGGGGCCCAAGAGACCCAGTACTTC. This gives the protein CASSLKTSGGAQETQYF. The V call is TRBV4-1, the J call TRBJ2-5, with 13 bases lining up with TRBD2. Germline V gene data show CDR1 as MGHRA and CDR2 as YSYEKL. CDR3 length: 17 amino acids. The V and J ends lost 4 bases and 1 base, in that order; junction bases with no gene match: 6.

The chain recombines TRBV3-1 (or the pseudogene TRBV3-2) with TRBJ2-5; D tentatively reads TRBD1 or TRBD2 (7 bases each). Looked up from germline, CDR1 is LGHDT and CDR2 is YNNKEL (reference sequence). V lost 2 bases and J 3 bases, leaving 19 bases between the germline ends. CDR3 length equals 17 residues. The CDR3 sequence is CASSQYPGRTGKETQYF. For the CDR3, the DNA is TGTGCCAGCAGCCAATATCCCGGGAGGACAGGTAAAGAGACCCAGTACTTC.

This chain connects TRBV23-1 to TRBJ2-3; 7 bases match TRBD2. TRBV23-1 is classed as an ORF, of uncertain function. The CDR3 is 16 residues long. V shed 2 bases and J 1 base; nucleotides not matched to a gene: 6. This CDR3 reads CASSQGRGLCTDTQYF. The CDR3 DNA is TGCGCCAGCAGTCAAGGGAGGGGACTCTGCACAGATACGCAGTATTTT.

V usage is TRBV7-3 and J usage is TRBJ2-2; 12 bases map to TRBD2. Germline V gene sequence: CDR1 SGHTA, CDR2 FQGTGA. Trimming cost V 4 bases and J 6 bases; bases outside gene matches: 9. The CDR3 runs to 17 residues. The CDR3 coding sequence is TGTGCCAGCAGCTCGTCTCCTAGCGGGAGGGGATCCGGGGAGCTGTTTTTT. Translating gives CASSSSPSGRGSGELFF.

The chain combines TRBV10-2 with TRBJ2-7, with 8 bases that match TRBD2. V lost 6 bases to trimming and J lost 4 bases; unmatched junction nucleotides: 8. CDR1 is WSHSY, CDR2 SAAADI, per germline. There are 14 residues in the CDR3. CDR3 coding DNA: TGCGCCAGCAGCCCCCGGACTAGCAGTTACGAGCAGTACGTC. Its translation is CASSPRTSSYEQYV.

J is TRBJ2-1 and V is TRBV5-1; 15 nucleotides align to TRBD2. The V and J ends lost 3 bases and 4 bases, in that order; junction bases with no gene match: 8. CDR3 length: 18 amino acids. Germline V gives CDR1 SGHRS, CDR2 YFSETQ. DNA for the CDR3: TGCGCCAGCAGCTCCGGGACTAGCGGGAGGTCTGGGTACAATGAGCAGTTCTTC. Protein sequence: CASSSGTSGRSGYNEQFF.

V gene TRBV7-8 combines with J gene TRBJ2-5; D is unresolved. V was clipped by 5 bases and J by 4 bases, with 5 bases between them. The germline V gene has CDR1 SGHVS and CDR2 FQNEAQ. This CDR3 spans 11 amino acids. The CDR3 here is CASSTIETQYF. CDR3 in DNA: TGTGCCAGCAGCACTATAGAGACCCAGTACTTC.

This chain uses TRBV3-1 (or the pseudogene TRBV3-2) with TRBJ2-3; 7 nucleotides line up with TRBD2. J gave up 4 bases and V 4 bases, and 8 bases lay outside the gene matches. This CDR3 has 15 residues. The germline CDR1 and CDR2 sequences are LGHDT and YNNKEL (reference sequence). The CDR3 here is CASSPELASPDTQYF. CDR3 coding DNA: TGTGCCAGCAGCCCGGAACTAGCGTCCCCAGATACGCAGTATTTT.

The chain uses TRBV4-3 and TRBJ2-1, with D tentatively TRBD2 (6 bases). The CDR3 loop spans 14 amino acids. Trimming took 1 base from V and 8 from J, leaving 12 bases between them. Germline values: CDR1 LGHNA, CDR2 YSLEER. CDR3 residues: CASSQGGGVYEQFF. The CDR3 region has the DNA TGCGCCAGCAGCCAAGGGGGAGGAGTGTATGAGCAGTTCTTC.

The chain links TRBV19 to TRBJ2-1, with 7 nucleotides matching TRBD1. Germline V gene lookup returns CDR1 LNHDA and CDR2 SQIVND (reference sequence). The CDR3 sequence is 15 residues long. V was clipped by 5 bases and J by 0 bases; unmatched bases: 4. The CDR3 DNA reads as TGTGCCAGTAGTCCACGGACAGGCTCCTACAATGAGCAGTTCTTC. Translating gives CASSPRTGSYNEQFF.

This rearrangement joins TRBV27 to TRBJ2-7; D is unclear. Germline loops: CDR1 MNHEY, CDR2 SMNVEV (reference sequence). This CDR3 is built from 13 residues. The germline V and J ends were trimmed by 4 bases and 4 bases, with 11 bases remaining between them. The CDR3 protein is CASSYGTLYEQYF. DNA of the CDR3: TGTGCCAGCAGTTACGGCACATTGTACGAGCAGTACTTC.

The genes are TRBV18 and TRBJ1-3, with unresolved D. This CDR3 contains 15 residues. Trimming stripped 2 bases from V and 0 bases from J, with 8 bases between. CDR1 KGHSH and CDR2 LQKENI come from the germline V gene. The CDR3 DNA reads TGTGCCAGCTCACCAGAGGCCTACTCTGGAAACACCATATATTTT. It translates to CASSPEAYSGNTIYF.

In its sample, this clone was seen a few times. The chain joins TRBV19 to TRBJ1-2; D might be TRBD1 (5 bases). There are 13 residues in the CDR3. Germline V gene sequence: CDR1 LNHDA, CDR2 SQIVND (reference sequence). With 4 bases removed from V and 4 bases from J, the gap between germline ends came to 10 bases. Written as DNA, the CDR3 is TGTGCCAGTAGTACGACAGAGGTCTATGGCTACACCTTC. This codes for CASSTTEVYGYTF.

This clone was counted only a few times. The gene calls are TRBV7-6 and TRBJ2-2; D unresolved. The CDR3 has 15 amino acids. Germline CDR1 reads SGHVS; CDR2 reads FNYEAQ. V was clipped by 2 bases and J by 1 base, with 8 bases between them. The CDR3 is CASSLRVMNTGELFF. The CDR3 DNA follows: TGTGCCAGCAGCTTAAGGGTCATGAACACCGGGGAGCTGTTTTTT.

This chain joins TRBV3-1 (or the pseudogene TRBV3-2) and TRBJ2-5; D uncertain. Per the germline V gene, CDR1 is LGHDT and CDR2 is YNNKEL (reference sequence). V was pared by 4 bases and J by 5 bases, with 14 bases between. The CDR3 sequence is 14 residues long. The CDR3 protein is CASSPRGVQETQYF. CDR3 bases: TGTGCCAGCAGCCCGCGCGGCGTGCAGGAGACCCAGTACTTC.